Below, one T cell receptor beta chain is given with its context. This record comes from a study of CD8 T cells in Susac syndrome. With random hexamers, about 0.45 to 1 ug RNA was reverse transcribed. TCRdb itself ran the immunoSEQ multiplex PCR reads through MiXCR, one entry per CDR3 protein. The sample has 150,000 or so distinct CDR3 sequences, about 96% seen once. V dropped 5 bases and J dropped 4 bases, with 19 bases sitting between them. This CDR3 region has 16 residues. Germline CDR1 SGHTA, CDR2 FQGNSA. Material: CD4+ T cells from PBMCs. The chain has TRBV7-2 and TRBJ2-3; D may be TRBD2 (5 bases). The clonotype originates from a human donor with Susac syndrome. The CDR3 region is CASSTQGGPTPDTQYF. The CDR3 region has the DNA TGTGCCAGCAGCACACAAGGAGGTCCTACTCCAGATACGCAGTATTTT.